This T cell receptor beta chain came from a study of tumor-infiltrating lymphocytes in localized non-small cell lung cancer. The overall study: Tumor tissue and non-adjacent uninvolved lung came from each patient. Findings and caveats of the study: T-cell fraction did not differ between immunotypes IM1 and IM2. Technical variation could not be separated from intratumor heterogeneity here.

A word on this clone: The antigen remains undetermined.

The repertoire was sequenced with immunoSEQ multiplex PCR; TCRdb's copy has only in-frame clones and lacks some. In the table there are around 13,000 clones, 80% to 90% of which are singletons. The CDR3 consists of 13 residues. The germline CDR1 and CDR2 sequences are MNHNY and SVGAGI (reference sequence). V shed 7 bases and J 1 base; nucleotides not matched to a gene: 3. The source material was uninvolved lung tissue not adjacent to the tumor. This receptor was obtained from a human donor with non-small cell lung cancer. The genes are TRBV6-6 and TRBJ1-1; TRBD1 agrees at 7 bases. DNA for the CDR3: TGTGCCAGCAACGACAGGGAGAACACTGAAGCTTTCTTT. Protein: CASNDRENTEAFF.